This TCR beta chain was obtained from a study of response to subunit inactivated influenza vaccine. TCRdb processed the RT-PCR reads anew with MiXCR; each CDR3 protein has one entry. Among 550,000 to 600,000 distinct CDR3 sequences listed, 12% were seen once. Study findings and constraints: The authors put forward the suggestion that each seasonal influenza vaccination may bring in only a limited number of new T cells.

The germline V gene has CDR1 SGHTA and CDR2 FQGNSA. There are 13 residues in the CDR3. Between the trimmed V and J ends, which lost 8 bases and 10 bases, there was a span of 15 bases. Regarding this clonotype: The antigen remains unidentified.

J is TRBJ1-6 and V is TRBV7-2; tentatively, D is TRBD1 (5 bases). The sample was PBMCs from blood, taken on the day of vaccination. This TCR was sampled from a man over 45 who received an inactivated influenza vaccine. This CDR3 reads CASGGAGRSPLHF. The CDR3 nucleotides are TGTGCCAGCGGCGGGGCAGGGAGGTCACCCCTCCACTTT.